Presented here are 28 T cell receptor beta chains from one specimen sequenced in a study of blood T cell repertoires in COVID-19. TCRdb's copy holds only in-frame clones and misses some; the assay was immunoSEQ multiplex PCR. Found here are some 290,000 clones, approximately 90% of them singletons; the top ten hold 3.5% to 5%. Sequenced: PBMCs or T cells enriched from blood (not recorded which). The receptors stem from a woman in her thirties who had been exposed to COVID-19.

The gene calls are TRBV4-1 and TRBJ2-7; D ambiguous. With 0 bases removed from V and 0 bases from J, the gap between germline ends came to 9 bases. This CDR3 contains 15 residues. From germline, CDR1 is MGHRA and CDR2 YSYEKL. The CDR3 coding sequence is TGCGCCAGCAGCCAAGATAGGAGTAACTCCTACGAGCAGTACTTC. Amino acids: CASSQDRSNSYEQYF.

This clone was seen a handful of times. This chain joins TRBV2 and TRBJ1-4; D is ambiguous. This CDR3 spans 12 amino acids. CDR1 is SNHLY, CDR2 FYNNEI, per germline. V was trimmed by 7 bases and J by 8 bases, leaving 11 bases between them. The CDR3 DNA sequence: TGTGCCAGCACCGAAATACGGGAAAAACTGTTTTTT. It specifies CASTEIREKLFF.

This clone was detected only once. This chain joins TRBV10-2 and TRBJ1-1; D remains unclear. Germline V gene data show CDR1 as WSHSY and CDR2 as SAAADI. The CDR3 has 12 residues. The V gene lost 4 bases and the J gene lost 6 bases, with 9 bases spanning the gap. The CDR3 DNA follows: TGCGCCAGCAGTGTTTGGAGGTCTGAAGCTTTCTTT. This encodes CASSVWRSEAFF.

This chain joins TRBV14 and TRBJ1-2; D is unclear. The CDR3 loop spans 15 amino acids. Trimming stripped 0 bases from V and 8 bases from J, with 16 bases between. CDR1 is SGHDN, CDR2 FVKESK, per germline. CDR3 nucleotide sequence: TGTGCCAGCAGCCAAGACGTCGAGGGTCTAATAGGCTACACCTTC. As protein: CASSQDVEGLIGYTF.

CDR3 coding DNA: TGTGCCAGCAGCTTATACGACAGGGGAAATGAGCAGTTCTTC. As protein: CASSLYDRGNEQFF. J is TRBJ2-1 and V is TRBV7-3; TRBD1 agrees at 8 bases. The CDR3 loop spans 14 amino acids. The germline gives CDR1 SGHTA, CDR2 FQGTGA. The junction had 4 bases not matched to a gene; V was cut back by 2 bases and J by 7 bases.

The chain employs TRBV6-1 and TRBJ1-1; no reliable D call. The CDR3 extends over 15 amino acids. V was clipped by 3 bases and J by 6 bases, with 17 bases between them. Looked up from germline, CDR1 is MNHNS and CDR2 is SASEGT. The CDR3 coding sequence is TGTGCCAGCAGTGACAGCGGTCTAAAGGGCGCTGAAGCTTTCTTT. Translating gives CASSDSGLKGAEAFF.

The V call is TRBV7-6, the J call TRBJ1-1; 7 nucleotides align to TRBD1. Per the germline V gene, CDR1 is SGHVS and CDR2 is FNYEAQ. Trimming at V came to 4 bases and at J to 0 bases, leaving 8 bases not matched to a gene. CDR3 length: 16 residues. CDR3 coding DNA: TGTGCCAGCAGCTACCCTCCCGGGACAGTGAACACTGAAGCTTTCTTT. Amino acids: CASSYPPGTVNTEAFF.

The chain recombines TRBV5-5 with TRBJ1-2; 8 bases align to TRBD1. This CDR3 spans 13 amino acids. After removal of 4 bases from V and 7 bases from J, the junction contained 6 bases not matched to a gene. CDR1 is SGHKS and CDR2 is YYEKEE in the germline V gene (reference sequence). The CDR3 coding sequence is TGTGCCAGCAGCCCGGACAGGGATTTTGGCTACACCTTC. It yields the protein CASSPDRDFGYTF.

In its sample, this clone was seen once. The rearrangement joins TRBV10-3 to TRBJ2-1; D perhaps matches TRBD2 (5 bases). This CDR3 region has 16 residues. V lost 0 bases, J lost 6 bases, and 15 bases lay in between. Looked up from germline, CDR1 is ENHRY and CDR2 is SYGVKD. CDR3 bases: TGTGCCATCAGTGAGTCGAGAGGAGACGGAGGCAATGAGCAGTTCTTC. It yields the protein CAISESRGDGGNEQFF.

The chain joins TRBV7-2 to TRBJ1-5, with D hard to call. Germline CDR1 reads SGHTA; CDR2 reads FQGNSA. The V and J ends lost 1 base and 6 bases respectively, with 13 bases between them. CDR3 size: 15 residues. CDR3 sequence: CASSLEAGGTQPQHF. DNA for the CDR3: TGTGCCAGCAGCTTAGAGGCAGGTGGAACTCAGCCCCAGCATTTT.

The J gene is TRBJ2-7, the V gene TRBV7-9; D gene uncertain. V was cut by 1 base and J by 3 bases, with 16 bases left in between. Germline V gene data show CDR1 as SEHNR and CDR2 as FQNEAQ (reference sequence). This CDR3 contains 16 residues. The CDR3 here is CASSLDSSFHSYEQYF. CDR3 DNA: TGTGCCAGCAGCTTAGATAGTTCATTTCATAGCTACGAGCAGTACTTC.

This clone came up once. The V and J genes are TRBV7-6 and TRBJ2-6; 7 nucleotides match TRBD1. The CDR3 consists of 17 residues. In germline, CDR1 is SGHVS, CDR2 FNYEAQ. J lost 0 bases, V lost 0 bases, and 2 bases had no gene match. As DNA, the CDR3 is TGTGCCAGCAGCTTAGCGACAGGGATCTCTGGGGCCAACGTCCTGACTTTC. Residues: CASSLATGISGANVLTF.

This chain joins TRBV27 and TRBJ1-5; weak D call: TRBD1 (6 bases). Trimming left V 5 bases short and J 2 bases short, with 13 bases between. CDR3 length equals 15 residues. In germline, CDR1 is MNHEY, CDR2 SMNVEV (reference sequence). CDR3 protein: CASSPTGWGNQPQHF. DNA of the CDR3: TGTGCCAGCAGTCCGACAGGATGGGGCAATCAGCCCCAGCATTTT.

This clone was seen a few times. The rearrangement links TRBV18 to TRBJ1-2; D is unclear. There are 16 residues in the CDR3. Looked up from germline, CDR1 is KGHSH and CDR2 is LQKENI. Between the trimmed V and J ends, which lost 3 bases and 2 bases, there was a span of 16 bases. CDR3 sequence: CASSPVRGGANYGYTF. The CDR3 DNA sequence: TGTGCCAGCTCACCCGTACGTGGAGGCGCCAACTATGGCTACACCTTC.

The rearrangement joins TRBV7-6 to TRBJ1-1; 9 bases are shared with TRBD1. V lost 1 base, J lost 4 bases, and 1 base stayed unmatched. Germline V gene sequence: CDR1 SGHVS, CDR2 FNYEAQ. The CDR3 runs 14 residues. This CDR3 reads CASSLVTGGTEAFF. The CDR3 DNA reads as TGTGCCAGCAGCTTAGTGACAGGGGGCACTGAAGCTTTCTTT.

The rearrangement uses TRBV3-1 (or the pseudogene TRBV3-2) and TRBJ2-6, with 8 bases identical to TRBD1. The germline CDR1 and CDR2 sequences are LGHDT and YNNKEL (reference sequence). CDR3 length: 19 residues. After removal of 4 bases from V and 0 bases from J, the junction contained 11 bases not matched to a gene. The CDR3 coding sequence is TGTGCCAGCAGCCTTGGACAGGGTGAAGGGTACTCTGGGGCCAACGTCCTGACTTTC. This codes for CASSLGQGEGYSGANVLTF.

V gene TRBV5-1 combines with J gene TRBJ2-7; D is unresolved. The CDR3 length is 15 residues. V lost 4 bases to trimming and J lost 2 bases, with 16 bases between them. Germline V gene data show CDR1 as SGHRS and CDR2 as YFSETQ. In DNA form, the CDR3 reads TGCGCCAGCAGCCTATTTTCGGGTCCCACCTACGAGCAGTACTTC. Its translation is CASSLFSGPTYEQYF. The whole variable domain, remainder taken from reference TRBV5-1 and TRBJ2-7, is KAGVTQTPRYLIKTRGQQVTLSCSPISGHRSVSWYQQTPGQGLQFLFEYFSETQRNKGNFPGRFSGRQFSNSRSEMNVSTLELGDSALYLCASSLFSGPTYEQYFGPGTRLTVT.

This chain links TRBV2 with TRBJ2-1; 8 bases are a match to TRBD2. Germline CDR1 SNHLY, CDR2 FYNNEI. The CDR3 spans 16 residues. V lost 5 bases and J lost 1; bases outside the gene matches: 7. The CDR3 nucleotides are TGTGCCAGCAGTTTGCCGGGGGGGTGGTCCTACAATGAGCAGTTCTTC. It encodes CASSLPGGWSYNEQFF.

Concerning this clone itself: Distinct nucleotide sequences in the sample also encode this CDR3. The J gene is TRBJ1-6, the V gene TRBV6-5; D unclear. Germline values: CDR1 MNHEY, CDR2 SVGAGI. V lost 6 bases and J lost 6, with 12 bases in between. The CDR3 has 14 amino acids. This chain's CDR3 is CASSPGGGNSPLHF. The CDR3 DNA is TGTGCCAGCAGCCCAGGAGGAGGTAATTCACCCCTCCACTTT.

The rearrangement links TRBV29-1 to TRBJ2-7; 9 bases are shared with TRBD2. The V and J ends lost 0 bases and 5 bases, in that order; junction bases with no gene match: 5. Germline V gives CDR1 SQVTM, CDR2 ANQGSEA. This CDR3 comprises 14 residues. CDR3 loop: CSVEDPSGVHEQYF. Written as DNA, the CDR3 is TGCAGCGTTGAAGATCCTAGCGGGGTCCACGAGCAGTACTTC.

This clone appeared a few times. Other DNA variants within this sample encode the same CDR3. The V and J genes are TRBV9 and TRBJ1-2, with a possible D match to TRBD1 (6 bases). The CDR3 runs 14 residues. The V gene lost 0 bases and the J gene lost 4 bases, with 10 bases spanning the gap. The germline gives CDR1 SGDLS, CDR2 YYNGEE. The CDR3 protein is CASSVAAGVYGYTF. In DNA form, the CDR3 reads TGTGCCAGCAGCGTAGCTGCAGGGGTCTATGGCTACACCTTC.

The V call is TRBV18, the J call TRBJ1-4; D gene uncertain. The germline V and J ends were trimmed by 4 bases and 0 bases, with 9 bases remaining between them. This CDR3 comprises 15 residues. CDR1 is KGHSH and CDR2 is LQKENI in the germline V gene. CDR3 sequence: CASSRQFATNEKLFF. CDR3 DNA: TGTGCCAGCTCACGCCAGTTTGCAACTAATGAAAAACTGTTTTTT.

Comment on this clone: The same CDR3 can be traced to other DNA sequences in this sample. The gene calls are TRBV19 and TRBJ1-2, with unresolved D. Between the trimmed V and J ends, which lost 3 bases and 6 bases, there was a span of 14 bases. This CDR3 contains 14 residues. Germline CDR1 is LNHDA and CDR2 is SQIVND (reference sequence). The CDR3 DNA reads as TGTGCCAGTAGTATTTACCGGGGAAGGGATGGCTACACCTTC. Translated, it gives CASSIYRGRDGYTF.

V and J are TRBV7-2 and TRBJ2-2; TRBD2 matches 13 bases. Germline V lookup: CDR1 SGHTA, CDR2 FQGNSA. The J segment lost 7 bases and the V segment lost 2 bases, leaving 4 bases of the junction unmatched. The CDR3 contains 16 residues. The DNA of the CDR3 is TGTGCCAGCAGCTTAACTAGCGGGGGGGCCATCGGGGAGCTGTTTTTT. Protein sequence: CASSLTSGGAIGELFF.

This chain uses TRBV29-1 with TRBJ1-1, with TRBD1 identical over 10 bases. Looked up from germline, CDR1 is SQVTM and CDR2 is ANQGSEA. The ends lost 6 bases at V and 4 bases at J; junction bases unmatched: 2. CDR3 size: 12 residues. The CDR3: CSVRTGGTEAFF. The CDR3 DNA reads TGCAGCGTCCGGACAGGGGGCACTGAAGCTTTCTTT.

The chain carries TRBV5-4 and TRBJ1-4, with D tentatively TRBD1 (5 bases). Deletions cut 0 bases from V and 0 bases from J, with 9 bases between. The germline CDR1 and CDR2 sequences are SGHNT and YYREEE (reference sequence). This CDR3 region has 16 residues. The CDR3 region has the DNA TGTGCCAGCAGCTTGGAACCGACAGCAACTAATGAAAAACTGTTTTTT. As protein: CASSLEPTATNEKLFF.

The CDR3, as DNA: TGTGCCAGCAGTTACTCGAGGCTCCCGAACACTGAAGCTTTCTTT. This translates into CASSYSRLPNTEAFF. The chain employs TRBV6-5 and TRBJ1-1; D not certain. The germline V gene encodes CDR1 MNHEY and CDR2 SVGAGI. This CDR3 contains 15 residues. Deletions cut 0 bases from V and 1 base from J, with 9 bases between.

This chain links TRBV29-1 with TRBJ1-2; D is possibly TRBD1 (6 bases). The CDR3 is made up of 14 amino acids. Trimming took 6 bases from V and 4 from J, leaving 18 bases between them. Germline V gene lookup returns CDR1 SQVTM and CDR2 ANQGSEA. This CDR3 is CSVSPRQASYGYTF. In DNA, the CDR3 is TGCAGCGTCAGCCCACGACAGGCGTCCTATGGCTACACCTTC.